This T cell receptor beta chain was captured by sequencing in a study of early T cells in non-severe SARS-CoV-2 infection. Study context: Sequencing of bulk RNA from unsorted whole blood was done, without chain pairing. Broader study findings: Anti-spike CD8 responses were favored by VDJdb matching, which missed private and CD4 specificities.

The length of the CDR3 is 14 residues. Looked up from germline, CDR1 is MDHEN and CDR2 is SYDVKM. The V end lost 6 bases, the J end lost 4 bases, and 15 bases lay between the germline ends. A word on this clonotype: No antigen is known for it.

Individually, cDNA molecules had unique molecular identifiers attached to them. TCRdb reprocessed the 5' RACE reads with MiXCR, giving one entry per CDR3 protein. This table has roughly 110,000 distinct CDR3 sequences, 11% appearing once. The chain recombines TRBV28 with TRBJ1-2; D is unresolved. This clonotype was sampled from an adult who was a healthcare worker with PCR-confirmed SARS-CoV-2 infection or an uninfected control (not recorded which). The sample was whole blood. In nucleotides, the CDR3 is TGTGCCAGCAGCCTAGTAAGCAGAACCTATGGCTACACCTTC. This translates into CASSLVSRTYGYTF.